This T cell receptor (beta chain) was identified in a study of molecular identifiers for immune sequencing clone quantification. Across the study: In the replicates, RNA derived from roughly 20,000 or 100,000 naive CD8 cells was divided into five parts, and four were sequenced.

CDR3 length: 15 amino acids. CDR1 MNHEY and CDR2 SVGAGI come from the germline V gene. V was trimmed by 0 bases and J by 8 bases, leaving 14 bases between them. In preparing bulk TCR libraries, previously described methods and listed TCR primers were used. In TCRdb, the PCR reads were re-called with MiXCR into one record per CDR3 protein. Among over 600,000 distinct CDR3 sequences listed, 20% were seen once. Notes on the study in general: Same-barcode identical TCR molecules could make highly expanded clones look smaller than they are.

As regards this clonotype: Its antigen is undetermined.

Sequencing used naive CD8+ T cells from blood, with Jurkat cell RNA spiked in. Subset here: FACS-sorted CD8+CD4-CCR7+CD45RA+ naive T cells. This TCR derives from a human donor in good health. Some libraries in this study had Jurkat cell RNA spiked in. This sequence joins TRBV6-5 and TRBJ2-4; maybe TRBD2 (6 bases). The CDR3: CASSYSGGTGDIQYF. CDR3 nucleotides: TGTGCCAGCAGTTACTCCGGCGGGACCGGTGACATTCAGTACTTC.